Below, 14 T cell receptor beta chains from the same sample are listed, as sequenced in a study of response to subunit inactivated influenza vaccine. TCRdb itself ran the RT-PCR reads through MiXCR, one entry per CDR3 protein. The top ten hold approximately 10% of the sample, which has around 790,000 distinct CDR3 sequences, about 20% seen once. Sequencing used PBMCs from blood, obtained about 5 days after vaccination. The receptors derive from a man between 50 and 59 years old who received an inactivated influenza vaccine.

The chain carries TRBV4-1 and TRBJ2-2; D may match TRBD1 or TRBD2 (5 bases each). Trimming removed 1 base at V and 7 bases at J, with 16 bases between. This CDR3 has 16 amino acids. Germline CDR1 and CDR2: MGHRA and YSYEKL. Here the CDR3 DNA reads TGCGCCAGCAGCCAAGGGTCGGTCCGGGGCGTCGGGGAGCTGTTTTTT. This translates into CASSQGSVRGVGELFF.

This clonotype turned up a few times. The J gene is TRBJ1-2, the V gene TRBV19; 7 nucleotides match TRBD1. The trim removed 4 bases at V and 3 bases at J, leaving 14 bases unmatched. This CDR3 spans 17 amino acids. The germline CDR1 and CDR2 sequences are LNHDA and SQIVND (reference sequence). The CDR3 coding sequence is TGTGCCAGTAGTAGGAGGGACAGTCGGCGGTTAGACTATGGCTACACCTTC. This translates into CASSRRDSRRLDYGYTF.

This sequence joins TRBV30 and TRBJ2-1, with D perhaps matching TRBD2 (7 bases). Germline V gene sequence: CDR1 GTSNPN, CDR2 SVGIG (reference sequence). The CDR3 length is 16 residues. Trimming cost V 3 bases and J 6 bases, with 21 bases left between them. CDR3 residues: CAWRYRVGLGSNEQFF. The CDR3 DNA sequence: TGTGCCTGGAGGTACAGGGTCGGACTAGGGAGCAATGAGCAGTTCTTC.

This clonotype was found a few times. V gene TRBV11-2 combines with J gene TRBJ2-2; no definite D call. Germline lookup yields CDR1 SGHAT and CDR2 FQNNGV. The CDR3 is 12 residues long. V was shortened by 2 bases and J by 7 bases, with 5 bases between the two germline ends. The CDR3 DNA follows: TGTGCCAGCAGCTTAAGTCGCGGGGAGCTGTTTTTT. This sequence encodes CASSLSRGELFF.

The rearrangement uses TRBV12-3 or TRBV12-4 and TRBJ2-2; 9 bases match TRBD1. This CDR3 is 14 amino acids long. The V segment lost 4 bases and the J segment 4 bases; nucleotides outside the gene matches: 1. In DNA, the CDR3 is TGTGCCAGCAGTTGGACAGGGGCCACCGGGGAGCTGTTTTTT. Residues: CASSWTGATGELFF.

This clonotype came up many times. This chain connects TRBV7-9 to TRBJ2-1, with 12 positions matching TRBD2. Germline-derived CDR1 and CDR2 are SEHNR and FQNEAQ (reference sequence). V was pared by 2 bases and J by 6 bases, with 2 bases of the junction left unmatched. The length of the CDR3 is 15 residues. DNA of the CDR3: TGTGCCAGCAGCTTAACTAGCGGGGGGTTCAATGAGCAGTTCTTC. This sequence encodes CASSLTSGGFNEQFF.

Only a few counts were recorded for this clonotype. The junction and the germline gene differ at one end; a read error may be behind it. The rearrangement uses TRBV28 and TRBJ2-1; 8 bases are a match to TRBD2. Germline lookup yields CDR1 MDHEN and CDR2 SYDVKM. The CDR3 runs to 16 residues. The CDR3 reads CASSFPGLVSYNEQFF. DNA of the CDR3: TGTGCCAGCAGTTTCCCGGGACTAGTCTCCTACAATGAGCAGTTTTTC. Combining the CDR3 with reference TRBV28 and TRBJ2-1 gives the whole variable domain DVKVTQSSRYLVKRTGEKVFLECVQDMDHENMFWYRQDPGLGLRLIYFSYDVKMKEKGDIPEGYSVSREKKERFSLILESASTNQTSMYLCASSFPGLVSYNEQFFGPGTRLTVL.

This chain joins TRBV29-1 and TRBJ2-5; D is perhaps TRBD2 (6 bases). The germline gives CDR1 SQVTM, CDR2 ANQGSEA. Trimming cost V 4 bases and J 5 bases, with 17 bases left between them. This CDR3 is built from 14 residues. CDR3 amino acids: CSVGAGTHWETQYF. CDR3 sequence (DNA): TGCAGCGTTGGGGCCGGGACTCATTGGGAGACCCAGTACTTC.

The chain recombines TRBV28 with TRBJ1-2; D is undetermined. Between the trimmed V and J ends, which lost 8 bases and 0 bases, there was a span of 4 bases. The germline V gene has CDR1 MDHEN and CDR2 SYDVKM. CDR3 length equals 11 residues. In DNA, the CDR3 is TGTGCCAGCGCGGCTAACTATGGCTACACCTTC. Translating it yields CASAANYGYTF.

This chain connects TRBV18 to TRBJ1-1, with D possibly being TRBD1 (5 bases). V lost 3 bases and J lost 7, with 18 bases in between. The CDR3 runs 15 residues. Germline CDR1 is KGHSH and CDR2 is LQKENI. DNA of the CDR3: TGTGCCAGCTCACCTAGACAAATCATAGACAGTGAAGCTTTCTTT. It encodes CASSPRQIIDSEAFF.

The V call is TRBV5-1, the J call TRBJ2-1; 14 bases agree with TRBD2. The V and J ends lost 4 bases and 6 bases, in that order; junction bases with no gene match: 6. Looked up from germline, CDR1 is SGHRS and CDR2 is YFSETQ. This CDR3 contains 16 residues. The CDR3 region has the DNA TGCGCCAGCAGCCCGAACGGACTAGCGGGAGGCAATGAGCAGTTCTTC. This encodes CASSPNGLAGGNEQFF.

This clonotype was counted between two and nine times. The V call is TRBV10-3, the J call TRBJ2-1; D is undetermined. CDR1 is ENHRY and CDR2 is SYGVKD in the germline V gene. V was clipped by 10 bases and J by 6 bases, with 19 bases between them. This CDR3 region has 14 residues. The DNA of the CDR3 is TGTGCCACACTGGAGCCGGGTATTATCAATGAGCAGTTCTTC. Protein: CATLEPGIINEQFF.

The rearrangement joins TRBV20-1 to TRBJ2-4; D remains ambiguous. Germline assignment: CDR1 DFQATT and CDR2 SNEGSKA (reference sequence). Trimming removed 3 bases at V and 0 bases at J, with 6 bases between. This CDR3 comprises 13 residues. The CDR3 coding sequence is TGCAGTGCTAGGGTTGCAGCCAAAAACATTCAGTACTTC. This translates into CSARVAAKNIQYF.

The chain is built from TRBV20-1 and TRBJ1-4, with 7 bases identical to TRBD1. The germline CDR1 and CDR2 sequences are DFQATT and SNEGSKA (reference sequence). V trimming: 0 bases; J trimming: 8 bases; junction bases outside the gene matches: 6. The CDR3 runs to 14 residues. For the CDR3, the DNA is TGCAGTGCTAGAGACGACAGGGTTAACGAAAAACTGTTTTTT. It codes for CSARDDRVNEKLFF.